A single sample gave rise to the 10 T cell receptor beta chains below, sequenced in a study of blood T cell repertoires in COVID-19. Here immunoSEQ multiplex PCR was the method, and the copy in TCRdb shows in-frame clones only, minus some. This table holds about 150,000 clones, around 89% found once. Sequences were obtained from peripheral blood. The receptors here all came from a man aged 45 to 65 who had recovered from COVID-19.

This clone was seen only a few times. The chain combines TRBV27 with TRBJ1-2; D might be TRBD1 (6 bases). Trimming stripped 3 bases from V and 2 bases from J, with 19 bases between. The CDR3 consists of 17 residues. The V gene's germline CDR1 is MNHEY and CDR2 SMNVEV (reference sequence). As DNA, the CDR3 is TGTGCCAGCAGTTTCTCAGGGGTTGGCAGGGGAAACTATGGCTACACCTTC. This encodes CASSFSGVGRGNYGYTF.

This chain links TRBV28 with TRBJ1-1; D may be TRBD1 (6 bases). Deletions cut 8 bases from V and 2 bases from J, with 18 bases between. There are 15 residues in the CDR3. Germline values: CDR1 MDHEN, CDR2 SYDVKM. The CDR3 spells CASGLQGASNTEAFF. The CDR3 DNA is TGTGCCAGCGGGTTACAGGGAGCCTCAAACACTGAAGCTTTCTTT.

The J gene is TRBJ2-3, the V gene TRBV19; TRBD2 agrees at 8 bases. CDR1 is LNHDA, CDR2 SQIVND, per germline (reference sequence). The CDR3 length is 18 residues. Trimming cost V 4 bases and J 2 bases; bases outside gene matches: 14. In DNA form, the CDR3 reads TGTGCCAGTAGTACGCCCCTCGGGGGGGGGAGAGTCACAGATACGCAGTATTTT. It translates to CASSTPLGGGRVTDTQYF.

This clone was observed once. The rearrangement uses TRBV11-2 and TRBJ2-1, with D possibly being TRBD2 (6 bases). This CDR3 has 14 amino acids. V lost 5 bases to trimming and J lost 7 bases, with 15 bases between them. Per germline, CDR1 SGHAT and CDR2 FQNNGV. The CDR3 DNA reads as TGTGCCAGCAGCCTGGGGCGGGGCGGGAATGAGCAGTTCTTC. As protein: CASSLGRGGNEQFF.

This rearrangement joins TRBV9 to TRBJ2-5; the match to TRBD1 covers 9 bases. V trimming: 2 bases; J trimming: 4 bases; junction bases outside the gene matches: 3. Looked up from germline, CDR1 is SGDLS and CDR2 is YYNGEE. This CDR3 has 14 amino acids. The CDR3 region is CASSVRTGVETQYF. In DNA, the CDR3 is TGTGCCAGCAGCGTCAGGACAGGGGTAGAGACCCAGTACTTC.

The rearrangement links TRBV18 to TRBJ2-7; 14 bases are shared with TRBD2. The germline CDR1 and CDR2 sequences are KGHSH and LQKENI. The CDR3 totals 15 residues. Germline trimming cut 5 bases from V and 4 bases from J; bases unmatched to any gene: 4. The CDR3 sequence: CASSLGLAGAYEQYF. CDR3 in DNA: TGTGCCAGCTCATTGGGACTAGCGGGAGCTTACGAGCAGTACTTC. Complete variable domain (other parts from reference TRBV18 and TRBJ2-7): NAGVMQNPRHLVRRRGQEARLRCSPMKGHSHVYWYRQLPEEGLKFMVYLQKENIIDESGMPKERFSAEFPKEGPSILRIQQVVRGDSAAYFCASSLGLAGAYEQYFGPGTRLTVT.

The chain recombines TRBV6-1 with TRBJ2-3; tentatively, D is TRBD1 (5 bases). V lost 3 bases and J 7 bases, leaving 17 bases between the germline ends. Looked up from germline, CDR1 is MNHNS and CDR2 is SASEGT. The CDR3 is 15 residues long. DNA for the CDR3: TGTGCCAGCAGTGACCGAGGCAGGGTAGCACATACGCAGTATTTT. Its protein is CASSDRGRVAHTQYF.

The chain has TRBV19 and TRBJ2-2; 8 bases match TRBD1. The germline V gene has CDR1 LNHDA and CDR2 SQIVND (reference sequence). The V gene end was trimmed by 4 bases and the J gene end by 4 bases; junction bases not matched to a gene: 5. The CDR3 contains 15 residues. The CDR3 coding sequence is TGTGCCAGTAGTACTGGACAGGGTTCCACCGGGGAGCTGTTTTTT. This sequence encodes CASSTGQGSTGELFF.

V is TRBV19 and J is TRBJ1-5; D is perhaps TRBD1 (5 bases). The CDR3 is 15 residues long. Trimming removed 2 bases at V and 1 base at J, with 9 bases between. The germline gives CDR1 LNHDA, CDR2 SQIVND (reference sequence). Written as DNA, the CDR3 is TGTGCCAGTAGTATACAGCAGGGAAGCAATCAGCCCCAGCATTTT. It encodes CASSIQQGSNQPQHF. The complete variable domain, with remaining parts taken from reference TRBV19 and TRBJ1-5, reads DGGITQSPKYLFRKEGQNVTLSCEQNLNHDAMYWYRQDPGQGLRLIYYSQIVNDFQKGDIAEGYSVSREKKESFPLTVTSAQKNPTAFYLCASSIQQGSNQPQHFGDGTRLSIL.

The rearrangement joins TRBV19 to TRBJ2-3; a possible D gene is TRBD2 (5 bases). The V end lost 1 base, the J end lost 6 bases, and 17 bases lay between the germline ends. CDR1 and CDR2 from the germline V gene are LNHDA and SQIVND (reference sequence). CDR3 length equals 16 residues. The CDR3 protein is CASSIGNLGSGDTQYF. CDR3 DNA sequence: TGTGCCAGTAGTATAGGTAACCTTGGGAGTGGGGATACGCAGTATTTT.